Shown below are 32 T cell receptor beta chains from a single sample sequenced in a study of metastatic and nonmetastatic thyroid tumors. All patients were treatment-naive before thyroid surgery. TCRdb re-processed the PCR reads through MiXCR. The sample has about 25,000 clones, around 13% seen once. Sequences were obtained from blood. Source of these receptors: a female donor with papillary thyroid cancer or a benign thyroid nodule (not recorded which). Some clones in this sample may be carry-over from other donors' samples.

Many counts were recorded for this clone. This sequence joins TRBV7-2 and TRBJ1-2, with a tentative D call TRBD1 (5 bases). This CDR3 is built from 14 residues. V was trimmed by 3 bases and J by 2 bases, leaving 10 bases between them. Germline V lookup: CDR1 SGHTA, CDR2 FQGNSA. The CDR3 reads CASSFFSGNYGYTF. The CDR3 DNA reads TGTGCCAGCAGCTTCTTCTCAGGGAACTATGGCTACACCTTC.

As concerns this clone: The germline gene is not matched at one end of the junction; a read error may be the cause. The chain employs TRBV7-8 and TRBJ2-2; 10 bases are shared with TRBD2. Germline CDR1 and CDR2: SGHVS and FQNEAQ. This CDR3 has 15 amino acids. In DNA, the CDR3 is TGTGCCAGCAGCCTAGCGGGAGTTGGAACCGGGGAGCTGTTTTTT. The encoded protein is CASSLAGVGTGELFF. The full variable domain, its missing parts supplied by reference TRBV7-8 and TRBJ2-2, is GAGVSQSPRYKVAKRGQDVALRCDPISGHVSLFWYQQALGQGPEFLTYFQNEAQLDKSGLPSDRFFAERPEGSVSTLKIQRTQQEDSAVYLCASSLAGVGTGELFFGEGSRLTVL.

This clone was observed at least ten times. The chain recombines TRBV9 with TRBJ1-1, with D maybe TRBD1 (5 bases). In germline, CDR1 is SGDLS, CDR2 YYNGEE. V was clipped by 3 bases and J by 0 bases, with 12 bases between them. The CDR3 totals 15 residues. CDR3 amino acids: CASSAKVGVNTEAFF. In nucleotides, the CDR3 is TGTGCCAGCAGCGCAAAGGTGGGGGTGAACACTGAAGCTTTCTTT.

This clone rates as medium-sized. The chain joins TRBV6-1 to TRBJ2-2; TRBD2 might be the D (6 bases). V was clipped by 5 bases and J by 6 bases, with 10 bases between them. The CDR3 is made up of 13 amino acids. Germline CDR1 is MNHNS and CDR2 is SASEGT. CDR3 DNA sequence: TGTGCCAGCAGTTGGAGGGCCGCCGGGGAGCTGTTTTTT. The encoded protein is CASSWRAAGELFF.

In its sample, this clone was seen many times. The chain links TRBV7-3 to TRBJ2-7, with 7 bases matching TRBD2. From germline, CDR1 is SGHTA and CDR2 FQGTGA. With 1 base clipped from V and 2 bases from J, the junction kept 5 bases outside the gene matches. CDR3 length: 15 amino acids. The CDR3 region is CASSLMGGNPYEQYF. The DNA for the CDR3 is TGTGCCAGCAGCTTAATGGGAGGGAATCCCTACGAGCAGTACTTC.

This clone has at least ten counts. The V gene is TRBV4-2, the J gene TRBJ2-2, with 8 bases identical to TRBD2. Germline V gene data show CDR1 as LGHNA and CDR2 as YNFKEQ. The CDR3 totals 15 residues. Trimming took 5 bases from V and 8 from J; bases not matched to a gene: 10. The CDR3 loop is CASSSFSSGWGELFF. The CDR3 DNA is TGTGCCAGCAGCTCATTCTCTAGCGGGTGGGGGGAGCTGTTTTTT.

Of note for this clone: Germline and junction disagree at one end, which may indicate a read error. The CDR3 nucleotides read TGTGCCAGAAGCCAAGTCTCCGGATCCTATTGCTACACCTTC. It encodes CARSQVSGSYCYTF. This chain uses TRBV4-2 with TRBJ1-2, with no clear D. Germline CDR1 LGHNA, CDR2 YNFKEQ. This CDR3 is 14 amino acids long.

This clone was counted at least ten times. This chain connects TRBV7-8 to TRBJ1-3; a possible D gene is TRBD1 (5 bases). With 0 bases removed from V and 0 bases from J, the gap between germline ends came to 9 bases. This CDR3 is 16 amino acids long. Germline CDR1 is SGHVS and CDR2 is FQNEAQ. The CDR3 DNA is TGTGCCAGCAGCTTAGCGGTTACAGGCTCTGGAAACACCATATATTTT. Protein: CASSLAVTGSGNTIYF.

This clone was recorded many times. V and J are TRBV4-1 and TRBJ1-2; 9 bases align to TRBD1. Germline V lookup: CDR1 MGHRA, CDR2 YSYEKL. The CDR3 has 14 amino acids. Trimming at V came to 9 bases and at J to 6 bases, leaving 11 bases not matched to a gene. The chain's CDR3 is CASTQGAPVHGYTF. The CDR3 region has the DNA TGCGCCAGTACACAGGGGGCCCCCGTGCATGGCTACACCTTC.

This clone was seen ten or more times. This chain joins TRBV29-1 and TRBJ1-1, with 7 bases lining up with TRBD1. The germline V gene has CDR1 SQVTM and CDR2 ANQGSEA. Unmatched junction bases numbered 14, after V lost 5 bases and J lost 11 bases. This CDR3 region has 13 residues. CDR3 nucleotide sequence: TGCAGCGTTAAGCTTATTGTGAAGGGGGCGGCTTTCTTT. Its translation is CSVKLIVKGAAFF. Supplemented by reference TRBV29-1 and TRBJ1-1, the full variable domain reads SAVISQKPSRDICQRGTSLTIQCQVDSQVTMMFWYRQQPGQSLTLIATANQGSEATYESGFVIDKFPISRPNLTFSTLTVSNMSPEDSSIYLCSVKLIVKGAAFFGQGTRLTVV.

The V gene is TRBV4-1, the J gene TRBJ1-6; D call uncertain. Trimming removed 3 bases from V and 9 bases from J, with 15 bases in between. The CDR3 is 15 residues long. The V gene's germline CDR1 is MGHRA and CDR2 YSYEKL. This CDR3 reads CASSHDGEFGSPLHF. The DNA of the CDR3 is TGCGCCAGCAGCCACGACGGGGAGTTTGGTTCACCCCTCCACTTT.

This clone has ten or more counts. This chain joins TRBV3-1 and TRBJ2-7; the D gene is possibly TRBD2 (6 bases). This CDR3 is 13 amino acids long. Germline CDR1 and CDR2: LGHDT and YNNKEL (reference sequence). The V gene lost 1 base and the J gene lost 4 bases, with 8 bases spanning the gap. DNA for the CDR3: TGTGCCAGCAGCCAAGTTGGGGGGTACGAGCAGTACTTC. Protein sequence: CASSQVGGYEQYF.

This clone was seen repeatedly, ten times or more. The chain uses TRBV30 and TRBJ1-1; D gene ambiguous. This CDR3 contains 13 residues. The V gene lost 0 bases and the J gene lost 3 bases, with 8 bases spanning the gap. CDR1 GTSNPN and CDR2 SVGIG come from the germline V gene (reference sequence). As DNA, the CDR3 is TGTGCCTGGAGTGTATCGCGGGACACTGAAGCTTTCTTT. Translation gives CAWSVSRDTEAFF.

Comment on this clone: Given a much more abundant clone one base away, this may be a read error. The same CDR3 also results from other DNA sequences found in this sample. This chain connects TRBV16 to TRBJ1-1; D may be TRBD1 (5 bases). The CDR3 loop spans 14 amino acids. Per the germline V gene, CDR1 is KGHSY and CDR2 is FQNENV. The CDR3: CASSPRVGGAEAFF. For the CDR3, the DNA is TGTGCTAGCAGCCCCCGGGTCGGGGGGGCTGAAGCTTTCTTT.

A few counts support this clone. CDR3: CASSATPLGFGPAHEQFF. CDR3 coding DNA: TGTGCCAGCAGTGCTACCCCTCTAGGTTTCGGACCAGCACATGAGCAGTTCTTC. The chain links TRBV6-4 to TRBJ2-1; no clear D. V was cut by 4 bases and J by 8 bases, with 27 bases left in between. This CDR3 is built from 18 residues. CDR1 and CDR2 from the germline V gene are MRHNA and SNTAGT.

At least ten counts were recorded for this clone. The CDR3 is CASSETRRNTDTQYF. CDR3 nucleotide sequence: TGTGCCAGCAGTGAAACTCGGCGGAACACAGATACGCAGTATTTT. The rearrangement links TRBV6-1 to TRBJ2-3, with unresolved D. This CDR3 region has 15 residues. V lost 2 bases, J lost 2 bases, and 11 bases lay in between. Germline loops: CDR1 MNHNS, CDR2 SASEGT.

This clone was seen many times. The chain joins TRBV19 to TRBJ2-3, with TRBD1 matching over 8 bases. In germline, CDR1 is LNHDA, CDR2 SQIVND (reference sequence). The V segment lost 10 bases and the J segment 4 bases; nucleotides outside the gene matches: 13. The CDR3 loop spans 15 amino acids. The CDR3, as DNA: TGTGCCACCACTGACGGACAGGGATTATCAGATACGCAGTATTTT. Amino acids: CATTDGQGLSDTQYF.

In this sample, this clone turned up many times. This chain links TRBV3-1 with TRBJ1-2, with no clear D. CDR1 is LGHDT and CDR2 is YNNKEL in the germline V gene (reference sequence). This CDR3 is built from 13 residues. V lost 5 bases to trimming and J lost 1 base, with 8 bases between them. This CDR3 reads CASSDVNNYGYTF. The CDR3 DNA sequence: TGTGCCAGCAGCGATGTGAATAACTATGGCTACACCTTC. Looking up the rest from reference TRBV3-1 and TRBJ1-2 gives the full variable domain: DTAVSQTPKYLVTQMGNDKSIKCEQNLGHDTMYWYKQDSKKFLKIMFSYNNKELIINETVPNRFSPKSPDKAHLNLHINSLELGDSAVYFCASSDVNNYGYTFGSGTRLTVV.

The table lists this clone with many counts. The chain has TRBV12-3 or TRBV12-4 and TRBJ1-2, with TRBD1 as a possible D gene (6 bases). The CDR3 runs 12 residues. V was cut by 11 bases and J by 6 bases, with 16 bases left in between. The CDR3 nucleotides are TGTGCCCTCCGGATGGAGGGGGATGGCTACACCTTC. It is translated as CALRMEGDGYTF.

This clone was recorded many times. The V call is TRBV20-1, the J call TRBJ2-7; 10 bases match TRBD1. Germline CDR1 DFQATT, CDR2 SNEGSKA (reference sequence). The CDR3 length is 13 residues. The V segment lost 4 bases and the J segment 9 bases; nucleotides outside the gene matches: 9. The CDR3 nucleotides are TGCAGTGCTATCCGGGACAGGGGTCATCGGCAGTACTTC. Translating gives CSAIRDRGHRQYF.

This clone was counted ten times or more. The chain carries TRBV6-1 and TRBJ1-5; 11 nucleotides agree with TRBD1. Per germline, CDR1 MNHNS and CDR2 SASEGT. The CDR3 covers 17 residues. V was pared by 6 bases and J by 3 bases, with 10 bases of the junction left unmatched. CDR3 sequence reads: CASSQNGQGATNQPQHF. In DNA form, the CDR3 reads TGTGCCAGCAGCCAAAACGGACAGGGGGCCACCAATCAGCCCCAGCATTTT.

The chain carries TRBV19 and TRBJ2-7; maybe TRBD1 (5 bases). This CDR3 comprises 11 residues. Trimming stripped 6 bases from V and 4 bases from J, with 7 bases between. CDR1 is LNHDA and CDR2 is SQIVND in the germline V gene (reference sequence). CDR3 DNA sequence: TGTGCCAGTAGCTCAGGGTACGAGCAGTACTTC. The encoded protein is CASSSGYEQYF. Combining the CDR3 with reference TRBV19 and TRBJ2-7 gives the whole variable domain DGGITQSPKYLFRKEGQNVTLSCEQNLNHDAMYWYRQDPGQGLRLIYYSQIVNDFQKGDIAEGYSVSREKKESFPLTVTSAQKNPTAFYLCASSSGYEQYFGPGTRLTVT.

This clone was picked up a small number of times. The CDR3 sequence: CASSLGGGDGLAQYF. DNA for the CDR3: TGTGCCAGCAGCTTAGGTGGAGGGGACGGTCTTGCCCAGTACTTC. The chain carries TRBV11-2 and TRBJ2-5; tentatively, D is TRBD2 (6 bases). Germline values: CDR1 SGHAT, CDR2 FQNNGV. V was pared by 1 base and J by 9 bases, with 18 bases between. This CDR3 comprises 15 residues.

This rearrangement joins TRBV2 to TRBJ2-1; TRBD2 agrees at 8 bases. After removal of 6 bases from V and 3 bases from J, the junction contained 13 bases not matched to a gene. The CDR3 has 17 amino acids. Germline loops: CDR1 SNHLY, CDR2 FYNNEI. The CDR3 sequence is CASRSSRSGTLYNEQFF. The CDR3 DNA reads TGTGCCAGCAGGAGTAGTCGTAGCGGGACCCTCTACAATGAGCAGTTCTTC.

This clone was observed many times. V is TRBV7-8 and J is TRBJ2-3; possibly TRBD2 for D (6 bases). Trimming took 8 bases from V and 9 from J, leaving 18 bases between them. CDR1 and CDR2 from the germline V gene are SGHVS and FQNEAQ. The CDR3 contains 13 residues. The CDR3 is CASGVTSFATQYF. CDR3 nucleotide sequence: TGTGCCAGCGGAGTGACTAGTTTTGCGACGCAGTATTTT.

This clone is classed as medium-sized. This chain joins TRBV6-1 and TRBJ1-6; D gene uncertain. The germline V and J ends were trimmed by 5 bases and 7 bases, with 6 bases remaining between them. CDR3 length: 12 residues. CDR1 and CDR2 (germline): MNHNS, SASEGT. The CDR3 coding sequence is TGTGCCAGCAGTTTATTGAATTCACCCCTCCACTTT. Translating gives CASSLLNSPLHF.

This clone was seen many times. This chain connects TRBV28 to TRBJ1-2; D not resolved. Germline V CDR1 and CDR2: MDHEN, SYDVKM. The CDR3 runs 14 residues. V lost 2 bases, J lost 0 bases, and 7 bases lay in between. The CDR3 DNA follows: TGTGCCAGCAGTTTACAGGCTTCTAACTATGGCTACACCTTC. Its translation is CASSLQASNYGYTF.

This clone was seen ten or more times. This rearrangement joins TRBV11-2 to TRBJ1-1; D is undetermined. This CDR3 contains 13 residues. Germline loops: CDR1 SGHAT, CDR2 FQNNGV. Trimming took 1 base from V and 6 from J, leaving 9 bases between them. The CDR3, as DNA: TGTGCCAGCAGCTTAGGTTCCCAGTCTGAAGCTTTCTTT. It specifies CASSLGSQSEAFF.

This clone was detected many times. V gene TRBV3-1 combines with J gene TRBJ1-2; the D is unclear. Per the germline V gene, CDR1 is LGHDT and CDR2 is YNNKEL (reference sequence). V was clipped by 1 base and J by 4 bases, with 7 bases between them. This CDR3 has 13 amino acids. The CDR3 reads CASSQASIYGYTF. CDR3 sequence (DNA): TGTGCCAGCAGCCAAGCCTCAATCTATGGCTACACCTTC.

Many counts were recorded for this clone. The chain carries TRBV18 and TRBJ1-1; D gene unclear. Germline V gene sequence: CDR1 KGHSH, CDR2 LQKENI. The CDR3 is 14 amino acids. V lost 0 bases and J 11 bases, leaving 16 bases between the germline ends. The CDR3 protein is CASSPPEGRLGAFF. DNA of the CDR3: TGTGCCAGCTCACCACCCGAGGGCAGGTTGGGGGCTTTCTTT.

This clone was picked up a small number of times. Germline and junction disagree at one end, which may indicate a read error. Different DNA sequences within this sample yield the same CDR3. CDR3 protein: CASSIRDYGYAF. The DNA of the CDR3 is TGTGCCAGTAGCATCCGGGACTATGGCTACGCCTTC. J is TRBJ1-2 and V is TRBV19; a possible D gene is TRBD1 (5 bases). Per germline, CDR1 LNHDA and CDR2 SQIVND (reference sequence). The CDR3 runs 12 residues.

There are a few counts of this clone. The V call is TRBV6-2 or TRBV6-3, the J call TRBJ1-2; a weak D match, TRBD1 (6 bases). This CDR3 has 12 residues. The V gene's germline CDR1 is MNHEY and CDR2 SVGEGT. V was clipped by 6 bases and J by 8 bases, with 13 bases between them. CDR3 nucleotide sequence: TGTGCCAGCAGCCAACAGGGTTGGGGCTACACCTTC. Amino acids: CASSQQGWGYTF.